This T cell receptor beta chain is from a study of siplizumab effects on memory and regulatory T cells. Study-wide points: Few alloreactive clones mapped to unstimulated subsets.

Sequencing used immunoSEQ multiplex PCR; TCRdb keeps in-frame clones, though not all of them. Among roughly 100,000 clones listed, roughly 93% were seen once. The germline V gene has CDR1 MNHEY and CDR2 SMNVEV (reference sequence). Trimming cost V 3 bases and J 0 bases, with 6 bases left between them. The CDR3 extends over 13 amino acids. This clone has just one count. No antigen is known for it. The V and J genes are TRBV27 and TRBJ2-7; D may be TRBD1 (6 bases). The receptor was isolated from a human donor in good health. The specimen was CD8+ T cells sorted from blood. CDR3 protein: CASSFRGSYEQYF. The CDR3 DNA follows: TGTGCCAGCAGTTTCAGGGGCTCCTACGAGCAGTACTTC.